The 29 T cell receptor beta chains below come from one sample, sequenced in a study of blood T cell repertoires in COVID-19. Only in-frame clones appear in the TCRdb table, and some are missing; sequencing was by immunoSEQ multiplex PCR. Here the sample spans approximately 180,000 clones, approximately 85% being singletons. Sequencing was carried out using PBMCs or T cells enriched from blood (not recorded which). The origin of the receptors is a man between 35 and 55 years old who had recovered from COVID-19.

This chain's CDR3 is CASSQYGGGTEAFF. The CDR3 DNA reads as TGTGCCAGCAGCCAATACGGGGGTGGAACTGAAGCTTTCTTT. This chain connects TRBV3-1 (or the pseudogene TRBV3-2) to TRBJ1-1; D possibly corresponds to TRBD1 (5 bases). V was shortened by 2 bases and J by 5 bases, with 12 bases between the two germline ends. This CDR3 has 14 residues. Germline assignment: CDR1 LGHDT and CDR2 YNNKEL (reference sequence).

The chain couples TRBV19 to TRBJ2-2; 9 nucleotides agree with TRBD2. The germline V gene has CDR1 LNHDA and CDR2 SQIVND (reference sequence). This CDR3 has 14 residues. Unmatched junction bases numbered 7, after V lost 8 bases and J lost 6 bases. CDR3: CASRREGQAGELFF. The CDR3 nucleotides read TGTGCCAGTCGGCGGGAGGGCCAGGCCGGGGAGCTGTTTTTT. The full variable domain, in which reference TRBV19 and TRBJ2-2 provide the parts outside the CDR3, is DGGITQSPKYLFRKEGQNVTLSCEQNLNHDAMYWYRQDPGQGLRLIYYSQIVNDFQKGDIAEGYSVSREKKESFPLTVTSAQKNPTAFYLCASRREGQAGELFFGEGSRLTVL.

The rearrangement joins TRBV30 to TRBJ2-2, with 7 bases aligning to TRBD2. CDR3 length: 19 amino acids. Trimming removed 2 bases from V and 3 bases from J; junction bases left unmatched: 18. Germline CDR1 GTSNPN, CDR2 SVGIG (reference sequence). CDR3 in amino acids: CAWSHGGGSGWTYTGELFF. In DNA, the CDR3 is TGTGCCTGGAGTCATGGGGGGGGTAGCGGGTGGACGTACACCGGGGAGCTGTTTTTT.

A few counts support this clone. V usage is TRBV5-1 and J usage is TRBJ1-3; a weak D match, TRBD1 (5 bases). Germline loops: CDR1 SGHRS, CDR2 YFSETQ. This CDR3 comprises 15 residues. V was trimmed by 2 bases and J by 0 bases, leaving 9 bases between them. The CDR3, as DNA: TGCGCCAGCAGCTTACCGACAGACTCTGGAAACACCATATATTTT. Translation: CASSLPTDSGNTIYF.

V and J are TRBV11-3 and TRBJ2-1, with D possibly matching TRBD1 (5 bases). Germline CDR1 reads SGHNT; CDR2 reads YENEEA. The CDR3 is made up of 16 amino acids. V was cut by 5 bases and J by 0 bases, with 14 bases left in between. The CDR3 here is CASSPRQTFSYNEQFF. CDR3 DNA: TGTGCCAGCAGCCCACGACAGACTTTCTCCTACAATGAGCAGTTCTTC.

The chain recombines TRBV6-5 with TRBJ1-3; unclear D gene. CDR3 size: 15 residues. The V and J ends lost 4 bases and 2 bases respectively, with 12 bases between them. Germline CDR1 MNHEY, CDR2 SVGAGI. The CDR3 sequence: CASSSLAGTGNTIYF. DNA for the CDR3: TGTGCCAGCAGTTCCCTGGCCGGGACTGGAAACACCATATATTTT.

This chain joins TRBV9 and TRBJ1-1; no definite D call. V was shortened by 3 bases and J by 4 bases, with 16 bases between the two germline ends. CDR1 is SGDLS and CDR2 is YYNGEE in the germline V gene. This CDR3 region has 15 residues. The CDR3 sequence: CASSAGDIGVTEAFF. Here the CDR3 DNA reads TGTGCCAGCAGCGCTGGAGATATCGGGGTCACTGAAGCTTTCTTT.

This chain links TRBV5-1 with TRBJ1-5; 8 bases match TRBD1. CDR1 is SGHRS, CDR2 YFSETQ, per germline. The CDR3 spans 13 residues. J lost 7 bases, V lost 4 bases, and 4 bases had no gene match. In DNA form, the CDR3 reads TGCGCCAGCAGCACCGGACAGGGACAGCCCCAGCATTTT. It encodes CASSTGQGQPQHF.

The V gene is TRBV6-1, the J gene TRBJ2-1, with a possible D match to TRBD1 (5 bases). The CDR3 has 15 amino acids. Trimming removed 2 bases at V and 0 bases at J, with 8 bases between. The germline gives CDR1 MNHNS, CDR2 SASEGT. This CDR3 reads CASSEIGHSYNEQFF. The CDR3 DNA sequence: TGTGCCAGCAGTGAAATCGGACACTCCTACAATGAGCAGTTCTTC.

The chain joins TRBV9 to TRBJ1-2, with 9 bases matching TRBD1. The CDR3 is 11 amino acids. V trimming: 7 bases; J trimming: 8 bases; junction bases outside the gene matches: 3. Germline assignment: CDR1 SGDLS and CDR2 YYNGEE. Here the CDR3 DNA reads TGTGCCAGCGGGACAGGGAGAGGCTACACCTTC. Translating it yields CASGTGRGYTF.

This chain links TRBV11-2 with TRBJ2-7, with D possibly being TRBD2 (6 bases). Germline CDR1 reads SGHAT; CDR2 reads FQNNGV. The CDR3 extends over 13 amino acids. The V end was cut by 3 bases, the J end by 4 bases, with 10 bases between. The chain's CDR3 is CASSLGGGYEQYF. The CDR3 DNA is TGTGCCAGCAGCTTGGGGGGAGGTTACGAGCAGTACTTC.

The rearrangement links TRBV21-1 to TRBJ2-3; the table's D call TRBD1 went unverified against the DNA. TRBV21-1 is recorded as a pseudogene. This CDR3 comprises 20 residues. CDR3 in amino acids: CASSNSLDREPRVPTDTQYF. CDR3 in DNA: TGTGCCAGCAGCAACTCGCTAGACAGGGAGCCCAGGGTGCCCACAGATACGCAGTATTTT.

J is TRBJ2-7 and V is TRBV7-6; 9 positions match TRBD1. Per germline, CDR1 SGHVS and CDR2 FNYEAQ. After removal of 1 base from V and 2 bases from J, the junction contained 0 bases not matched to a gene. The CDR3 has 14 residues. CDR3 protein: CASSLGTGAYEQYF. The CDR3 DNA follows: TGTGCCAGCAGCTTAGGGACAGGGGCCTACGAGCAGTACTTC.

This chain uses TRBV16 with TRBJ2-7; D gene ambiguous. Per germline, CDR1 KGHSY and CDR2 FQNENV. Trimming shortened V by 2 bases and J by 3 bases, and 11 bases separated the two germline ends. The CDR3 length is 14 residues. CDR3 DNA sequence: TGTGCCAGCAGCCAAACTCCCTCGGGCTACGAGCAGTACTTC. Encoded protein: CASSQTPSGYEQYF. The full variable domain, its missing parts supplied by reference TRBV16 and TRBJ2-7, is GEEVAQTPKHLVRGEGQKAKLYCAPIKGHSYVFWYQQVLKNEFKFLISFQNENVFDETGMPKERFSAKCLPNSPCSLEIQATKLEDSAVYFCASSQTPSGYEQYFGPGTRLTVT.

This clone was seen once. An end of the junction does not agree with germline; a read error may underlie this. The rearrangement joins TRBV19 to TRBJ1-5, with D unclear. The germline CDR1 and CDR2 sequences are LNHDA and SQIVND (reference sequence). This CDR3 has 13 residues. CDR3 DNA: TGCTCTTCTACGGAGGGTTTCTATCAGCCCCAGCATTTT. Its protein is CSSTEGFYQPQHF.

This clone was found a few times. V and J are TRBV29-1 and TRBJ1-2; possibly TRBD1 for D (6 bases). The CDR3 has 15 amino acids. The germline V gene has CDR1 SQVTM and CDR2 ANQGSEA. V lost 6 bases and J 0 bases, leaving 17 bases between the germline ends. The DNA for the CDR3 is TGCAGCGTAGAAACACAGGGCGCCCCTAACTATGGCTACACCTTC. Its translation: CSVETQGAPNYGYTF.

The CDR3 region is CASSQGADTEAFF. For the CDR3, the DNA is TGTGCCAGCAGTCAGGGGGCCGACACTGAAGCTTTCTTT. This chain joins TRBV12-3 or TRBV12-4 and TRBJ1-1; 8 bases align to TRBD1. CDR3 length: 13 amino acids. The junction had 2 bases not matched to a gene; V was cut back by 5 bases and J by 3 bases.

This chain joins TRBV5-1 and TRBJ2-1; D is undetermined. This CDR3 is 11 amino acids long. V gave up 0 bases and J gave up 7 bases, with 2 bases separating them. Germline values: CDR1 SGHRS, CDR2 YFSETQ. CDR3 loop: CASSLANEQFF. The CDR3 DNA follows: TGCGCCAGCAGCTTGGCGAATGAGCAGTTCTTC. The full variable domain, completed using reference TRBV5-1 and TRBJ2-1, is KAGVTQTPRYLIKTRGQQVTLSCSPISGHRSVSWYQQTPGQGLQFLFEYFSETQRNKGNFPGRFSGRQFSNSRSEMNVSTLELGDSALYLCASSLANEQFFGPGTRLTVL.

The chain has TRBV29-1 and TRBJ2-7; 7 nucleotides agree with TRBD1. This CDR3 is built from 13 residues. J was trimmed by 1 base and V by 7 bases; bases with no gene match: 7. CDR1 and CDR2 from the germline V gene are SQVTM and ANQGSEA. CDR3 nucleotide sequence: TGCAGCGGGACCGGGACAGAATCCTACGAGCAGTACTTC. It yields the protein CSGTGTESYEQYF.

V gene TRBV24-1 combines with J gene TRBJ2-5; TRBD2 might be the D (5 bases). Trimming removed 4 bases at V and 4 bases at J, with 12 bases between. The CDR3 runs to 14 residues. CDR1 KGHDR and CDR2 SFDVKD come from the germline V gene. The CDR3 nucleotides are TGTGCCACCAGTGACCAGAGGGCGGGAGAGACCCAGTACTTC. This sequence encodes CATSDQRAGETQYF.

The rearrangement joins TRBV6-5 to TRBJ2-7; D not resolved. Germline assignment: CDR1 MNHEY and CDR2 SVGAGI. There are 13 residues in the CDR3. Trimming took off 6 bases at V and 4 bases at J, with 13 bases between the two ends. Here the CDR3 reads CASSYLGEYEQYF. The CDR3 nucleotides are TGTGCCAGCAGCTATCTAGGTGAATACGAGCAGTACTTC.

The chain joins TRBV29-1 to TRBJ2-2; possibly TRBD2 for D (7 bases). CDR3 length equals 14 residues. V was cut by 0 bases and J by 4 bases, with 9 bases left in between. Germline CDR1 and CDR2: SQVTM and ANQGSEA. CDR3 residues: CSVEDAGATGELFF. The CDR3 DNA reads TGCAGCGTTGAAGACGCGGGGGCCACCGGGGAGCTGTTTTTT.

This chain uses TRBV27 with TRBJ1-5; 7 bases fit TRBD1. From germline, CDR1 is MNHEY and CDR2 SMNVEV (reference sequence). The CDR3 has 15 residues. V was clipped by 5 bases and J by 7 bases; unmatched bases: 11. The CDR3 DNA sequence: TGTGCCAGCAGTCCGGGGGACAGCCGGTGGCAGCCCCAGCATTTT. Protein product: CASSPGDSRWQPQHF.

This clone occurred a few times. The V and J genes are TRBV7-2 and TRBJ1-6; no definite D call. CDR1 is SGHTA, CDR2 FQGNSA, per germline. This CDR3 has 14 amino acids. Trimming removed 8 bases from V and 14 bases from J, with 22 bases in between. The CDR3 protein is CASRMEALVGSLHF. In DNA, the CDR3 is TGTGCCAGCCGGATGGAGGCTTTAGTAGGTTCCCTCCACTTT.

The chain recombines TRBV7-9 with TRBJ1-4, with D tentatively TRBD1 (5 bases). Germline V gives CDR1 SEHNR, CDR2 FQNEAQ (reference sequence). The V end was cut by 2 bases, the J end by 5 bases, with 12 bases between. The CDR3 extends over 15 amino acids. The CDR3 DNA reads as TGTGCCAGCAGCTTACCAGGGCCCCAGAATGAAAAACTGTTTTTT. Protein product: CASSLPGPQNEKLFF.

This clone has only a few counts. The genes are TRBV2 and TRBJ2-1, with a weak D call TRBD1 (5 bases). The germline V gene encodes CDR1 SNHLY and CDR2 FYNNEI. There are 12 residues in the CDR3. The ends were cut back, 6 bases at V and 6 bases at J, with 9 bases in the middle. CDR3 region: CASSQTGNEQFF. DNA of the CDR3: TGTGCCAGCAGCCAAACAGGCAATGAGCAGTTCTTC.

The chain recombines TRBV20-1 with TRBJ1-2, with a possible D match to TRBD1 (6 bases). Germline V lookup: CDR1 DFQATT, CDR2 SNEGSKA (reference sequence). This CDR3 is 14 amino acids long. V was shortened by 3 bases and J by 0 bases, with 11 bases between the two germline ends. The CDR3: CSASGGPPNYGYTF. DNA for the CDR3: TGCAGTGCTAGTGGGGGGCCGCCTAACTATGGCTACACCTTC.

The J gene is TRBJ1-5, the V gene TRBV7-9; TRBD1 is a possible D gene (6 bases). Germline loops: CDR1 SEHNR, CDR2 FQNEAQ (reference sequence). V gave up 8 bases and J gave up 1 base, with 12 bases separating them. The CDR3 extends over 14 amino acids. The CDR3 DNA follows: TGTGCCAGCGATAAAGGGGGAAGCAATCAGCCCCAGCATTTT. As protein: CASDKGGSNQPQHF.

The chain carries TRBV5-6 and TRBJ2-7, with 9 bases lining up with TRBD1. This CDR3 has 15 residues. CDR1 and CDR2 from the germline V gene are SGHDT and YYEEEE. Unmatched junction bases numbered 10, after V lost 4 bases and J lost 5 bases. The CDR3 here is CASSMSGTGSDEQYF. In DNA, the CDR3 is TGTGCCAGCAGCATGTCCGGGACAGGGTCTGACGAGCAGTACTTC.